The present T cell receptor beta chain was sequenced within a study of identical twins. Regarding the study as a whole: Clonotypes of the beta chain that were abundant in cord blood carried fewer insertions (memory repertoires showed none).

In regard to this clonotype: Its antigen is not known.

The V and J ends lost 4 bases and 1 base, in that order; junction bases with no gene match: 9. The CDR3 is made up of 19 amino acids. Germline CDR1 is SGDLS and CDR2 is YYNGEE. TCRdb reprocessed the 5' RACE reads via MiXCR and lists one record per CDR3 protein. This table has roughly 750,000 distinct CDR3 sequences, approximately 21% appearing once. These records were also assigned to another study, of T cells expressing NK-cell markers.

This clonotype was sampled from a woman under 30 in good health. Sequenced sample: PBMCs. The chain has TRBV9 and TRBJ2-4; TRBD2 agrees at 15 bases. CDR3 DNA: TGTGCCAGCAGCCCAAGGACTAGCGGGAGGGCCGACGCCAAAAACATTCAGTACTTC. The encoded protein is CASSPRTSGRADAKNIQYF.